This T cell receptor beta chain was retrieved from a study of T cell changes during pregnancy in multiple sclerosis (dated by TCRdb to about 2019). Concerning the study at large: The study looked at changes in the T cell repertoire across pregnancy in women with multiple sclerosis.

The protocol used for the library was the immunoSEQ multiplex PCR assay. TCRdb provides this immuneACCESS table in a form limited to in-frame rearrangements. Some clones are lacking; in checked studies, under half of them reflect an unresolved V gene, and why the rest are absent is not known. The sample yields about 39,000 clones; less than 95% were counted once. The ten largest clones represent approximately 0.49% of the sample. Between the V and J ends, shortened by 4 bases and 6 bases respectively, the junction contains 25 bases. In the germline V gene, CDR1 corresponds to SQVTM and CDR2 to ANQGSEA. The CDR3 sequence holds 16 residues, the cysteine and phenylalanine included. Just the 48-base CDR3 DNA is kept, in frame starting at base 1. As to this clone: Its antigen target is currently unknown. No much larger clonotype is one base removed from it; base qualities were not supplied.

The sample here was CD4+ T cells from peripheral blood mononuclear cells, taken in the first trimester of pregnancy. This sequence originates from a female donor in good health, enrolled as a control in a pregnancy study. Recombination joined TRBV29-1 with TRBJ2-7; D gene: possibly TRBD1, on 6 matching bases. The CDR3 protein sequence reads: CSVGVSRAGVFGEQYF. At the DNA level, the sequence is TGCAGCGTTGGCGTATCTCGGGCAGGGGTATTTGGCGAGCAGTACTTC.